This TCR beta chain stems from a study of blood T cell repertoires in COVID-19. Some clones are missing from TCRdb's copy, which holds only in-frame ones; the method was immunoSEQ multiplex PCR. The table includes 200,000 to 250,000 clones, roughly 88% detected once. The sequence came from a woman aged 45 to 65 with acute COVID-19. The sample was PBMCs or T cells enriched from blood (not recorded which).

In DNA, the CDR3 is TGTGCCAGCAGCCCATTCGAAGGGGGCACCGAGGGAGCTTTCTTT. Translated: CASSPFEGGTEGAFF. The chain uses TRBV9 and TRBJ1-1, with TRBD1 matching over 7 bases. J lost 10 bases, V lost 4 bases, and 16 bases had no gene match. From germline, CDR1 is SGDLS and CDR2 YYNGEE. This CDR3 spans 15 amino acids.